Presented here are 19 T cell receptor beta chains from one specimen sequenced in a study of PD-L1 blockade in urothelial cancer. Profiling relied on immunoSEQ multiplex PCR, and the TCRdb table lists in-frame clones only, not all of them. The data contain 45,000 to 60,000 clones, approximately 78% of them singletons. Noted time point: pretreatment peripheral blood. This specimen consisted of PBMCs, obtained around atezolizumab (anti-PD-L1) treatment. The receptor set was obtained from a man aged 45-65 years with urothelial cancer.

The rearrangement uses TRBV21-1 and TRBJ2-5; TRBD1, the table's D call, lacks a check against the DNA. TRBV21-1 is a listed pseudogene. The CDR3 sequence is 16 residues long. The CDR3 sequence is CASSIKGAGQGKTQYF. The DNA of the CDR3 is TGTGCCAGCAGCATAAAAGGGGCGGGACAGGGAAAGACCCAGTACTTC.

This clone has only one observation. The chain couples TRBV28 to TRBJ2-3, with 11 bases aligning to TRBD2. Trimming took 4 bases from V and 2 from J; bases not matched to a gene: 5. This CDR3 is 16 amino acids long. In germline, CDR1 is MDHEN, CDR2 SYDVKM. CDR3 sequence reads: CASSSGTSGYTDTQYF. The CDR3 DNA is TGTGCCAGCAGTTCCGGGACTAGCGGATACACAGATACGCAGTATTTT. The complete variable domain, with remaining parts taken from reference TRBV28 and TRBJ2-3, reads DVKVTQSSRYLVKRTGEKVFLECVQDMDHENMFWYRQDPGLGLRLIYFSYDVKMKEKGDIPEGYSVSREKKERFSLILESASTNQTSMYLCASSSGTSGYTDTQYFGPGTRLTVL.

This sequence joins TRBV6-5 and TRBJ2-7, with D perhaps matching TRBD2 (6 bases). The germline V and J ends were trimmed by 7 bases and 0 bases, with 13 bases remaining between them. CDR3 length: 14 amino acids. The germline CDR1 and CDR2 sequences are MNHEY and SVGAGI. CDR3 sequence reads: CASTPGTASYEQYF. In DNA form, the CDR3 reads TGTGCCAGCACACCCGGGACTGCCTCCTACGAGCAGTACTTC.

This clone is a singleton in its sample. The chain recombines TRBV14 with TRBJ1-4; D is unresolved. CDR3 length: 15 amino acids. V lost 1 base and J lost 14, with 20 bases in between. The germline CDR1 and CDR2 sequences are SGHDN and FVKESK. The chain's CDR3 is CASSQGRGGPSALFF. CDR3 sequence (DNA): TGTGCCAGCAGCCAAGGAAGAGGAGGGCCTTCCGCCCTGTTTTTT.

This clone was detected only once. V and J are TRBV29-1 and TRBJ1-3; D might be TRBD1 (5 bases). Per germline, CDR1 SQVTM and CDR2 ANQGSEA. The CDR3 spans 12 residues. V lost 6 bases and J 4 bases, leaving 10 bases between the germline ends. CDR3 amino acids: CSVRQTGNTIYF. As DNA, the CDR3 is TGCAGCGTGAGACAGACGGGAAACACCATATATTTT. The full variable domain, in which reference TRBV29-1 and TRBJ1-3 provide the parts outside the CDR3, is SAVISQKPSRDICQRGTSLTIQCQVDSQVTMMFWYRQQPGQSLTLIATANQGSEATYESGFVIDKFPISRPNLTFSTLTVSNMSPEDSSIYLCSVRQTGNTIYFGEGSWLTVV.

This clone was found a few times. CDR3 sequence: CASSLQSGANTGELFF. CDR3 nucleotide sequence: TGTGCCAGCAGCTTACAATCGGGGGCGAACACCGGGGAGCTGTTTTTT. The rearrangement joins TRBV7-9 to TRBJ2-2, with a tentative D call TRBD2 (6 bases). Germline V gives CDR1 SEHNR, CDR2 FQNEAQ (reference sequence). Deletions cut 2 bases from V and 0 bases from J, with 10 bases between. The CDR3 has 16 residues.

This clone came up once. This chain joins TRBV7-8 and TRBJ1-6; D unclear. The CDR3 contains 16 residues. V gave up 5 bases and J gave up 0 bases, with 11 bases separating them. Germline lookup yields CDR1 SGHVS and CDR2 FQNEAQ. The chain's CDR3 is CASSIRRTSYNSPLHF. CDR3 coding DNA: TGTGCCAGCAGCATCCGTAGAACCTCCTATAATTCACCCCTCCACTTT.

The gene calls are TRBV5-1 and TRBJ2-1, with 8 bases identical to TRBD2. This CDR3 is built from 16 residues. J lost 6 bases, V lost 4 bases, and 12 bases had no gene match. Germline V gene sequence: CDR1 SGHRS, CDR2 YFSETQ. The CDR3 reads CASSLLGLAGGNEQFF. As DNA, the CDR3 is TGCGCCAGCAGCCTGCTGGGGCTAGCGGGCGGCAATGAGCAGTTCTTC. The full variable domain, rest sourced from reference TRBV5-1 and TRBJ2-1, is KAGVTQTPRYLIKTRGQQVTLSCSPISGHRSVSWYQQTPGQGLQFLFEYFSETQRNKGNFPGRFSGRQFSNSRSEMNVSTLELGDSALYLCASSLLGLAGGNEQFFGPGTRLTVL.

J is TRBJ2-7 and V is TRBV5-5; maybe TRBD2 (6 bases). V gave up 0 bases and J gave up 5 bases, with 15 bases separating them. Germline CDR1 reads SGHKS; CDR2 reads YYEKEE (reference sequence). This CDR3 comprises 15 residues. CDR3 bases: TGTGCCAGCAGCTTGGAGGCACTAGCAACTCACGAGCAGTACGTC. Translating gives CASSLEALATHEQYV.

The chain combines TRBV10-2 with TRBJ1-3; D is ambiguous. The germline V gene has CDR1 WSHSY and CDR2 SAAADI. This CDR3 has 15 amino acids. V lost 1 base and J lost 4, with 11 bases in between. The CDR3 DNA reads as TGCGCCAGCAGTGAGTTCCCAGGAGGGGGAAACACCATATATTTT. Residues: CASSEFPGGGNTIYF.

The CDR3 loop reads CASSSTHRTGYGYTF. As DNA, the CDR3 is TGCGCCAGCAGCTCTACCCATAGGACAGGCTATGGCTACACCTTC. The gene calls are TRBV5-1 and TRBJ1-2; 7 bases are a match to TRBD1. The CDR3 loop spans 15 amino acids. Germline-derived CDR1 and CDR2 are SGHRS and YFSETQ. After removal of 3 bases from V and 4 bases from J, the junction contained 9 bases not matched to a gene.

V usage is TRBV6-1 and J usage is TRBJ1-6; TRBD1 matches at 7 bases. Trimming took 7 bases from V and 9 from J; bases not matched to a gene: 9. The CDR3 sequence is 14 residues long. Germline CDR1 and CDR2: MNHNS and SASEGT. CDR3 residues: CASIKTGSVSPLHF. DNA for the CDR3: TGTGCCAGCATTAAGACAGGGAGCGTTTCACCCCTCCACTTT.

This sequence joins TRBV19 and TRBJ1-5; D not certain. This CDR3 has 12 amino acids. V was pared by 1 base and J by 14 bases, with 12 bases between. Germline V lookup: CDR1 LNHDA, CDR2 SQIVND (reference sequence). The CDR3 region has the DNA TGTGCCAGTAGTATAGCGGGAGGTAATGAGCATTTT. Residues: CASSIAGGNEHF.

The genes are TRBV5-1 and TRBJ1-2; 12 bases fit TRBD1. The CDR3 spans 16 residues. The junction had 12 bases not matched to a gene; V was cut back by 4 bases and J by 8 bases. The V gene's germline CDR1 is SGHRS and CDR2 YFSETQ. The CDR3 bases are TGCGCCAGCAGCCTGAACCCGGGACAGGGGGCGGAGGGCTACACCTTC. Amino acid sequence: CASSLNPGQGAEGYTF. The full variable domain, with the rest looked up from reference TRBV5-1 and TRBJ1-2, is KAGVTQTPRYLIKTRGQQVTLSCSPISGHRSVSWYQQTPGQGLQFLFEYFSETQRNKGNFPGRFSGRQFSNSRSEMNVSTLELGDSALYLCASSLNPGQGAEGYTFGSGTRLTVV.

In DNA form, the CDR3 reads TGCGCCAGCAGCTCGCCGGACAGGGGGAGGCGCGAGCAGTACGTC. Translation: CASSSPDRGRREQYV. The genes are TRBV5-1 and TRBJ2-7, with 10 bases identical to TRBD1. The CDR3 runs to 15 residues. With V trimmed by 3 bases and J by 6 bases, 9 bases remained unmatched. Germline V CDR1 and CDR2: SGHRS, YFSETQ.

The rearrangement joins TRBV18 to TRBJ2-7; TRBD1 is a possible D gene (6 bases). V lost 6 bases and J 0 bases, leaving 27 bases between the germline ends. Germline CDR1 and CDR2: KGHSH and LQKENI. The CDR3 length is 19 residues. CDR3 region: CASSSIGQSKTSSSYEQYF. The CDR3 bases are TGTGCCAGCTCGTCGATTGGACAGTCCAAGACCTCCAGCTCCTACGAGCAGTACTTC.

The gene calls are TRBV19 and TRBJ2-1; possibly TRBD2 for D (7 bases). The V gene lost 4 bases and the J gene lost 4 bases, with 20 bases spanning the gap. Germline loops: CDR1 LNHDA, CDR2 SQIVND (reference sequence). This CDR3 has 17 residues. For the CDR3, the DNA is TGTGCCAGTAGTAGGGGGGGGGTCAGGGGCTTGTACAATGAGCAGTTCTTC. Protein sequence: CASSRGGVRGLYNEQFF.

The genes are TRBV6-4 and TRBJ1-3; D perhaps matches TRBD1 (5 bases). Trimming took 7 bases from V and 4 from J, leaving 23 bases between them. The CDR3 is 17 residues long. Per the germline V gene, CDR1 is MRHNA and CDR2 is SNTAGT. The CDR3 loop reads CASISTTEIFGGNTIYF. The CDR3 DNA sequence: TGTGCCAGCATCTCGACGACAGAAATCTTTGGGGGAAACACCATATATTTT.

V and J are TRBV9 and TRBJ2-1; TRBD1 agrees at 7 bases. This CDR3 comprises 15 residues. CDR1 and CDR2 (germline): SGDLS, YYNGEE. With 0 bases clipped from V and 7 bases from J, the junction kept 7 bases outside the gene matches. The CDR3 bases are TGTGCCAGCAGCGTAGATGGGACAGCAAGAAATGAGCAGTTCTTC. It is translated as CASSVDGTARNEQFF.